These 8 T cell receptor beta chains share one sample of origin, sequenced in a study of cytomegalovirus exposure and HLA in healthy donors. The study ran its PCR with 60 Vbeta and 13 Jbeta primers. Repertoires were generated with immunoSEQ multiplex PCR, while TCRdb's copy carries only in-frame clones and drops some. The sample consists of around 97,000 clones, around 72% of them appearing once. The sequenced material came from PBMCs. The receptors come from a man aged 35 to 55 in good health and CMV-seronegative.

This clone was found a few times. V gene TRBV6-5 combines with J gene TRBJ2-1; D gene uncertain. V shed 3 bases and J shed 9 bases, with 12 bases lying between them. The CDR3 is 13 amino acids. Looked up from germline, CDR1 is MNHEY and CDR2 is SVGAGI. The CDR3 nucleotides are TGTGCCAGCAGTTATTCTAACAGCCCTGAGCAGTTCTTC. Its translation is CASSYSNSPEQFF.

The CDR3 coding sequence is TGTGCCAGCGTGGGACAGGGGGCTTTCTTT. Its translation is CASVGQGAFF. The chain combines TRBV13 with TRBJ1-1; TRBD1 matches at 10 bases. The CDR3 loop spans 10 amino acids. The germline V gene has CDR1 PRHDT and CDR2 FYEKMQ (reference sequence). Trimming took 8 bases from V and 11 from J; bases not matched to a gene: 2.

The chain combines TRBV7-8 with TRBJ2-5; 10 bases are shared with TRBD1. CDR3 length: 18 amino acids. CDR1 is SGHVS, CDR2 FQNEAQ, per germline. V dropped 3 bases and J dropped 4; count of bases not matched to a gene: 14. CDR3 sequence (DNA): TGTGCCAGCAGCTTGATCGGCCAGGGACAGGGGAGGGGAGAGACCCAGTACTTC. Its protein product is CASSLIGQGQGRGETQYF.

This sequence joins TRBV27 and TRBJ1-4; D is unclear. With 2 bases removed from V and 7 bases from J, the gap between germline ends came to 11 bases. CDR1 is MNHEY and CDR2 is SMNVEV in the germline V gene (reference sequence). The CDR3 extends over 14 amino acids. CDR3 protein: CASSLLGSGEKLFF. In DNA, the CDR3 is TGTGCCAGCAGTTTACTAGGGAGTGGTGAAAAACTGTTTTTT. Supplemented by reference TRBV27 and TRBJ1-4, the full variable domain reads EAQVTQNPRYLITVTGKKLTVTCSQNMNHEYMSWYRQDPGLGLRQIYYSMNVEVTDKGDVPEGYKVSRKEKRNFPLILESPSPNQTSLYFCASSLLGSGEKLFFGSGTQLSVL.

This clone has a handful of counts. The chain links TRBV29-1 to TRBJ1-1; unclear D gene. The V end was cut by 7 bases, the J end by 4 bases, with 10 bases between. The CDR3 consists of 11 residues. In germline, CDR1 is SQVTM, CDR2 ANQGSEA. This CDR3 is CSGEMITEAFF. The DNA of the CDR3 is TGCAGCGGGGAGATGATCACTGAAGCTTTCTTT.

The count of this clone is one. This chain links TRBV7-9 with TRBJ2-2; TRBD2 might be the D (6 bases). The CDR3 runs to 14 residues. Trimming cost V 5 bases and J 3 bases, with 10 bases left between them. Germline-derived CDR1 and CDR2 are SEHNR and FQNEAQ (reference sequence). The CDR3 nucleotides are TGTGCCAGCAGCCTGACGGGGGACACCGGGGAGCTGTTTTTT. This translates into CASSLTGDTGELFF. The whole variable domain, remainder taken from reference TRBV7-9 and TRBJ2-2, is DTGVSQNPRHKITKRGQNVTFRCDPISEHNRLYWYRQTLGQGPEFLTYFQNEAQLEKSRLLSDRFSAERPKGSFSTLEIQRTEQGDSAMYLCASSLTGDTGELFFGEGSRLTVL.

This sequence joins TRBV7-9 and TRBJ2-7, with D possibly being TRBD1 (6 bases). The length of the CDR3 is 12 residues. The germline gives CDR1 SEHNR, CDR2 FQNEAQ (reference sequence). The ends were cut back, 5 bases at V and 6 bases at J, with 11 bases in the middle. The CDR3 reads CASSDHRAEQYF. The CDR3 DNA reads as TGTGCCAGCAGCGATCACAGGGCCGAGCAGTACTTC.

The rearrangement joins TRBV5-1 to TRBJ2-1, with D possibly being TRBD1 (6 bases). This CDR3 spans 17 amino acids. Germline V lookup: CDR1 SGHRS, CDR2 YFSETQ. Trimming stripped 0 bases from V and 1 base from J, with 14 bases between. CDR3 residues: CASSLVTGTPSYNEQFF. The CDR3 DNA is TGCGCCAGCAGCTTGGTTACGGGGACACCTTCCTACAATGAGCAGTTCTTC.